This entry lists 30 T cell receptor beta chains sequenced from one sample in a study of cytomegalovirus exposure and HLA in healthy donors. The protocol was immunoSEQ multiplex PCR, while the TCRdb copy is restricted to in-frame clones and leaves out a portion. The sample records nearly 200,000 clones, approximately 82% being singletons. Sequencing was performed on PBMCs. The receptors derive from a woman younger than 45 in good health and CMV-seropositive.

This clone was detected only a few times. The chain combines TRBV7-9 with TRBJ2-1, with TRBD1 matching over 7 bases. The V gene's germline CDR1 is SEHNR and CDR2 FQNEAQ (reference sequence). The CDR3 runs 15 residues. J lost 2 bases, V lost 4 bases, and 5 bases had no gene match. CDR3 DNA sequence: TGTGCCAGCAGCTCGTGGGACAGTACCTACAATGAGCAGTTCTTC. It specifies CASSSWDSTYNEQFF.

This clone was seen only once. As DNA, the CDR3 is TGCAGCGTGGGGACAGACGCCTCCTACGAGCAGTACTTC. It specifies CSVGTDASYEQYF. This rearrangement joins TRBV29-1 to TRBJ2-7; 7 nucleotides match TRBD1. J was trimmed by 0 bases and V by 6 bases; bases with no gene match: 5. CDR1 SQVTM and CDR2 ANQGSEA come from the germline V gene. This CDR3 is built from 13 residues.

This clone was counted once. CDR3 region: CSVDGKGAGETQYF. The CDR3 bases are TGCAGCGTTGATGGGAAGGGTGCGGGAGAGACCCAGTACTTC. The rearrangement uses TRBV29-1 and TRBJ2-5, with TRBD2 as a possible D gene (5 bases). The CDR3 is made up of 14 amino acids. V lost 3 bases, J lost 4 bases, and 15 bases lay in between. The germline CDR1 and CDR2 sequences are SQVTM and ANQGSEA. The entire variable domain, with the rest obtained from reference TRBV29-1 and TRBJ2-5, is as follows: SAVISQKPSRDICQRGTSLTIQCQVDSQVTMMFWYRQQPGQSLTLIATANQGSEATYESGFVIDKFPISRPNLTFSTLTVSNMSPEDSSIYLCSVDGKGAGETQYFGPGTRLLVL.

This clone has only a few counts. The chain combines TRBV5-6 with TRBJ2-7, with 8 bases identical to TRBD1. The ends lost 4 bases at V and 2 bases at J; junction bases unmatched: 8. Germline CDR1 and CDR2: SGHDT and YYEEEE. The CDR3 contains 15 residues. The CDR3 sequence is CASSLGQGLTYEQYF. The CDR3 DNA reads TGTGCCAGCAGCCTCGGACAGGGTTTGACCTACGAGCAGTACTTC.

The CDR3 reads CASHNTGGAGHEQYF. The CDR3 DNA reads as TGTGCCAGCCATAATACAGGGGGCGCCGGCCACGAGCAGTACTTC. The gene calls are TRBV28 and TRBJ2-7, with 9 bases fitting TRBD1. Germline V lookup: CDR1 MDHEN, CDR2 SYDVKM. CDR3 length: 15 residues. Trimming took 8 bases from V and 5 from J; bases not matched to a gene: 13.

V is TRBV6-1 and J is TRBJ2-3, with 8 bases that match TRBD1. From germline, CDR1 is MNHNS and CDR2 SASEGT. The length of the CDR3 is 16 residues. With 4 bases clipped from V and 1 base from J, the junction kept 7 bases outside the gene matches. The CDR3 region is CASSARGPLGTDTQYF. For the CDR3, the DNA is TGTGCCAGCAGTGCCAGGGGGCCGTTGGGCACAGATACGCAGTATTTT.

The chain combines TRBV10-3 with TRBJ1-2, with 8 bases identical to TRBD1. The CDR3 extends over 15 amino acids. Trimming took 4 bases from V and 0 from J; bases not matched to a gene: 4. The germline V gene encodes CDR1 ENHRY and CDR2 SYGVKD. CDR3 loop: CAISVQGASNYGYTF. In DNA, the CDR3 is TGTGCCATCAGTGTTCAGGGGGCCTCTAACTATGGCTACACCTTC.

The chain recombines TRBV6-4 with TRBJ2-7, with D possibly matching TRBD2 (5 bases). Germline V CDR1 and CDR2: MRHNA, SNTAGT. The V end lost 4 bases, the J end lost 4 bases, and 8 bases lay between the germline ends. The CDR3 has 12 residues. CDR3 DNA sequence: TGTGCCAGCAGTGGGCTAGCTTACGAGCAGTACTTC. Protein product: CASSGLAYEQYF.

This clone was seen more than once but under ten times. The rearrangement joins TRBV5-5 to TRBJ2-7; 8 bases are shared with TRBD1. V lost 4 bases to trimming and J lost 2 bases; unmatched junction nucleotides: 8. From germline, CDR1 is SGHKS and CDR2 YYEKEE (reference sequence). The CDR3 runs 15 residues. The CDR3 region has the DNA TGTGCCAGCAGCCCCGGGACAGGAAACCCCTACGAGCAGTACTTC. Amino acid sequence: CASSPGTGNPYEQYF.

The CDR3 loop reads CAWSRSNRENQPQHF. The CDR3 DNA reads TGTGCCTGGAGTCGCTCGAACAGGGAAAATCAGCCCCAGCATTTT. This chain joins TRBV30 and TRBJ1-5; D possibly corresponds to TRBD1 (6 bases). This CDR3 region has 15 residues. The V gene's germline CDR1 is GTSNPN and CDR2 SVGIG (reference sequence). Trimming left V 2 bases short and J 4 bases short, with 15 bases between.

V is TRBV2 and J is TRBJ2-1; weak D call: TRBD1 (5 bases). The CDR3 is 11 amino acids. Trimming left V 6 bases short and J 13 bases short, with 13 bases between. CDR1 is SNHLY, CDR2 FYNNEI, per germline. This CDR3 is CASSYDSSQFF. CDR3 sequence (DNA): TGTGCCAGCAGCTACGACAGTTCCCAGTTCTTC.

To note about this clone: Germline and junction disagree at one end, which may indicate a read error. The V and J genes are TRBV7-7 and TRBJ2-1; TRBD1 matches at 7 bases. This CDR3 has 16 amino acids. In germline, CDR1 is SSHAT, CDR2 FNYEAQ (reference sequence). The CDR3 sequence is CASSLRAGDSGHEQFF. DNA of the CDR3: TGTGCTAGCAGCTTAAGGGCAGGGGACAGTGGGCATGAGCAGTTCTTC. The whole variable domain, filled in from reference TRBV7-7 and TRBJ2-1, reads GAGVSQSPRYKVTKRGQDVTLRCDPISSHATLYWYQQALGQGPEFLTYFNYEAQPDKSGLPSDRFSAERPEGSISTLTIQRTEQRDSAMYRCASSLRAGDSGHEQFFGPGTRLTVL.

This chain connects TRBV28 to TRBJ1-2; perhaps TRBD1 as D (5 bases). Trimming removed 2 bases from V and 6 bases from J, with 16 bases in between. The CDR3 is 15 residues long. Germline V CDR1 and CDR2: MDHEN, SYDVKM. The CDR3 DNA sequence: TGTGCCAGCAGTTTAGGGGCCCCTCAGGGTAATGGCTACACCTTC. It codes for CASSLGAPQGNGYTF.

V gene TRBV11-2 combines with J gene TRBJ2-3; 8 nucleotides line up with TRBD2. With 1 base clipped from V and 5 bases from J, the junction kept 5 bases outside the gene matches. There are 15 residues in the CDR3. The germline V gene has CDR1 SGHAT and CDR2 FQNNGV. CDR3 sequence: CASSLVGLAGDTQYF. DNA of the CDR3: TGTGCCAGCAGCTTAGTAGGTCTAGCGGGAGATACGCAGTATTTT.

The chain recombines TRBV5-1 with TRBJ2-5; D is uncertain. There are 14 residues in the CDR3. The V gene's germline CDR1 is SGHRS and CDR2 YFSETQ. Trimming stripped 0 bases from V and 3 bases from J, with 9 bases between. The chain's CDR3 is CASSLGQNKETQYF. CDR3 in DNA: TGCGCCAGCAGCTTGGGGCAGAACAAAGAGACCCAGTACTTC.

J is TRBJ1-2 and V is TRBV30; 8 bases match TRBD1. After removal of 8 bases from V and 5 bases from J, the junction contained 10 bases not matched to a gene. The CDR3 extends over 13 amino acids. Germline CDR1 GTSNPN, CDR2 SVGIG (reference sequence). CDR3 residues: CATRGQGIYGYTF. In nucleotides, the CDR3 is TGTGCCACCCGAGGACAGGGCATTTATGGCTACACCTTC.

In the case of this clone: This same CDR3 is encoded by further DNA sequences in the sample. The chain has TRBV27 and TRBJ2-7, with TRBD1 matching 10 bases. The germline CDR1 and CDR2 sequences are MNHEY and SMNVEV (reference sequence). Unmatched junction bases numbered 1, after V lost 2 bases and J lost 3 bases. The CDR3 is 14 amino acids. DNA of the CDR3: TGTGCCAGCAGTTTAGGGGACAGGGGCTACGAGCAGTACTTC. As protein: CASSLGDRGYEQYF.

This chain joins TRBV10-3 and TRBJ2-1; tentatively, D is TRBD1 (6 bases). CDR3 length: 15 residues. Germline assignment: CDR1 ENHRY and CDR2 SYGVKD. The V and J ends lost 6 bases and 0 bases respectively, with 12 bases between them. The CDR3 sequence: CAIRAEGGSYNEQFF. CDR3 nucleotides: TGTGCCATCAGAGCTGAAGGGGGCTCCTACAATGAGCAGTTCTTC.

The J gene is TRBJ2-7, the V gene TRBV6-5; 10 bases agree with TRBD1. CDR1 is MNHEY and CDR2 is SVGAGI in the germline V gene. The length of the CDR3 is 14 residues. J was trimmed by 6 bases and V by 5 bases; bases with no gene match: 7. The CDR3 sequence is CASSADRGVLEQYF. In DNA form, the CDR3 reads TGTGCCAGCAGTGCGGACAGGGGGGTCCTCGAGCAGTACTTC.

In its sample, this clone was seen once. The rearrangement links TRBV27 to TRBJ2-7, with 7 nucleotides matching TRBD1. The J segment lost 2 bases and the V segment lost 2 bases, leaving 9 bases of the junction unmatched. The germline CDR1 and CDR2 sequences are MNHEY and SMNVEV (reference sequence). The length of the CDR3 is 16 residues. The CDR3 spells CASSLRKGARPYEQYF. The CDR3 region has the DNA TGTGCCAGCAGTTTAAGAAAGGGGGCGCGGCCCTACGAGCAGTACTTC.

The chain recombines TRBV18 with TRBJ2-7, with a tentative D call TRBD1 (5 bases). V lost 5 bases, J lost 1 base, and 21 bases lay in between. Germline loops: CDR1 KGHSH, CDR2 LQKENI. The CDR3 length is 17 residues. CDR3 sequence: CASSMIQGSLSSYEQYF. The CDR3 region has the DNA TGTGCCAGCTCAATGATTCAGGGCTCCCTTAGTTCCTACGAGCAGTACTTC.

The chain carries TRBV11-2 and TRBJ1-1, with D maybe TRBD1 (6 bases). V was shortened by 4 bases and J by 1 base, with 13 bases between the two germline ends. Germline V gives CDR1 SGHAT, CDR2 FQNNGV. The CDR3 consists of 15 residues. CDR3 nucleotide sequence: TGTGCCAGCAGCTCAGGACAGTACACGAACACTGAAGCTTTCTTT. Translation: CASSSGQYTNTEAFF.

The J gene is TRBJ1-2, the V gene TRBV28; 9 nucleotides agree with TRBD1. The V gene's germline CDR1 is MDHEN and CDR2 SYDVKM. This CDR3 contains 16 residues. J lost 5 bases, V lost 2 bases, and 9 bases had no gene match. The CDR3 bases are TGTGCCAGCAGTTTAGTGGTTGCGGGACAGGGATATGGCTACACCTTC. Protein sequence: CASSLVVAGQGYGYTF.

This rearrangement joins TRBV6-5 to TRBJ1-1; unclear D gene. CDR1 and CDR2 from the germline V gene are MNHEY and SVGAGI. V was pared by 4 bases and J by 7 bases, with 7 bases between. The CDR3 covers 11 residues. The CDR3 loop reads CASSFGVEAFF. The CDR3 region has the DNA TGTGCCAGCAGTTTCGGAGTTGAAGCTTTCTTT.

J is TRBJ2-1 and V is TRBV12-5, with a weak D call TRBD2 (5 bases). Germline V gene sequence: CDR1 LGHNT, CDR2 FRNRAP. V was shortened by 0 bases and J by 3 bases, with 6 bases between the two germline ends. The CDR3 sequence is 14 residues long. CDR3 DNA sequence: TGTGCTAGTGGTTTGGTCCGGGGCTACAATGAGCAGTTCTTC. It yields the protein CASGLVRGYNEQFF.

This clone was recorded once. The chain links TRBV10-3 to TRBJ1-1; the match to TRBD1 covers 8 bases. J lost 3 bases, V lost 5 bases, and 5 bases had no gene match. The CDR3 is 14 amino acids. CDR1 is ENHRY and CDR2 is SYGVKD in the germline V gene. The DNA of the CDR3 is TGTGCCATCAGTACGGCACAGGGGGACACTGAAGCTTTCTTT. It translates to CAISTAQGDTEAFF.

The chain couples TRBV5-1 to TRBJ1-4; TRBD1 aligns across 7 bases. There are 15 residues in the CDR3. Germline assignment: CDR1 SGHRS and CDR2 YFSETQ. J was trimmed by 7 bases and V by 0 bases; bases with no gene match: 6. The CDR3 is CASSLADRVGEKLFF. CDR3 in DNA: TGCGCCAGCAGCTTGGCCGACAGGGTGGGTGAAAAACTGTTTTTT.

The chain has TRBV10-3 and TRBJ2-2; 11 nucleotides align to TRBD1. This CDR3 comprises 16 residues. Germline V CDR1 and CDR2: ENHRY, SYGVKD. Trimming removed 5 bases from V and 4 bases from J; junction bases left unmatched: 6. The CDR3, as DNA: TGTGCCATCAGTCCCCAAGGGACAGGGGGCACCGGGGAGCTGTTTTTT. As protein: CAISPQGTGGTGELFF.

The chain combines TRBV7-2 with TRBJ2-7; tentative D call: TRBD2 (5 bases). This CDR3 has 14 amino acids. Germline V CDR1 and CDR2: SGHTA, FQGNSA. Trimming removed 4 bases from V and 2 bases from J, with 12 bases in between. The CDR3 region is CASSYDTGTYEQYF. The CDR3 DNA is TGTGCCAGCAGCTACGATACCGGGACCTACGAGCAGTACTTC.

This clone was recorded a few times. V and J are TRBV11-2 and TRBJ1-2, with 9 bases lining up with TRBD1. The germline V gene encodes CDR1 SGHAT and CDR2 FQNNGV. The junction had 4 bases not matched to a gene; V was cut back by 4 bases and J by 4 bases. The CDR3 has 14 amino acids. The CDR3 nucleotides read TGTGCCAGCAGCTCCTCGACAGGGGGCTATGGCTACACCTTC. It specifies CASSSSTGGYGYTF. The variable domain in full, with the rest retrieved from reference TRBV11-2 and TRBJ1-2, is EAGVAQSPRYKIIEKRQSVAFWCNPISGHATLYWYQQILGQGPKLLIQFQNNGVVDDSQLPKDRFSAERLKGVDSTLKIQPAKLEDSAVYLCASSSSTGGYGYTFGSGTRLTVV.